This entry features one T cell receptor (beta chain) sequence. What it binds is not known. The authors loaded 150 to 250 ng DNA, about 30,000 T cell genomes, into sorted-subset replicate PCRs. Libraries were prepared by immunoSEQ multiplex PCR; TCRdb keeps only in-frame clonotypes and omits some of them. This repertoire shows about 2.3 million clones, about nine tenths found once; its top ten account for 0.37%. J was trimmed by 4 bases and V by 4 bases; bases with no gene match: 9. The germline V gene encodes CDR1 SGHTA and CDR2 FQGTGA. The CDR3 contains 16 residues. This entry comes from a study of shared clonotypes between healthy human individuals. Study-wide results and limits: In contrast to clonotypes shared by all four donors, non-shared clonotypes had lower generation probabilities. Rarefaction demonstrated incomplete sorted-subset sequencing despite large depth.

This chain joins TRBV7-3 and TRBJ2-2, with 7 positions matching TRBD2. The sample consisted of naive CD4+ T cells from PBMCs. Regarding subset: CD45RA+ positively selected. The sequence came from a man younger than 35 in good health. Some clones in this sample may be carry-over from other donors' samples. The CDR3 DNA follows: TGTGCCAGCAGCTCCTTCGGGCTAGCGGCCACCGGGGAGCTGTTTTTT. This codes for CASSSFGLAATGELFF.